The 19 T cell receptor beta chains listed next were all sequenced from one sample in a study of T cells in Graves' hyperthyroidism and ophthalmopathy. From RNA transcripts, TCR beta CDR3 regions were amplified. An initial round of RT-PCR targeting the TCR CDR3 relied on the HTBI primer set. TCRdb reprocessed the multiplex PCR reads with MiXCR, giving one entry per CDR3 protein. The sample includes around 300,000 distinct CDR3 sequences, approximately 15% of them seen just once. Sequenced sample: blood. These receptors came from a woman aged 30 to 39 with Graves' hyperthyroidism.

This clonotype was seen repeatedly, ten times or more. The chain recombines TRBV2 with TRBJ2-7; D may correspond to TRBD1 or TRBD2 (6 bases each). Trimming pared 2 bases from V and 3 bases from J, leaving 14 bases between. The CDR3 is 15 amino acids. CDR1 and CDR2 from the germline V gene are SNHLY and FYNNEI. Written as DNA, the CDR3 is TGTGCCAGCAGTGAATCGTGGGGGGCCAACTACGAGCAGTACTTC. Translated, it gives CASSESWGANYEQYF.

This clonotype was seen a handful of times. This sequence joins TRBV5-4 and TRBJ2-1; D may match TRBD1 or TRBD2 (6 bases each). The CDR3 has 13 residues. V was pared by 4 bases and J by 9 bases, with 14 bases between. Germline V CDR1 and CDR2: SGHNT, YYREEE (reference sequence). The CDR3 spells CASSGLQGGEQFF. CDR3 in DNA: TGTGCCAGCAGCGGACTACAGGGAGGTGAGCAGTTCTTC.

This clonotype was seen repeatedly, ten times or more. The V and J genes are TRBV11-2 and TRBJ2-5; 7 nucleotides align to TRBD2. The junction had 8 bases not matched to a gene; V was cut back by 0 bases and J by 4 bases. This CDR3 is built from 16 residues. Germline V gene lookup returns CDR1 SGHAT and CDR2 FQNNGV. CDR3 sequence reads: CASSLDGGSGGETQYF. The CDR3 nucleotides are TGTGCCAGCAGCTTAGATGGAGGTTCGGGGGGAGAGACCCAGTACTTC.

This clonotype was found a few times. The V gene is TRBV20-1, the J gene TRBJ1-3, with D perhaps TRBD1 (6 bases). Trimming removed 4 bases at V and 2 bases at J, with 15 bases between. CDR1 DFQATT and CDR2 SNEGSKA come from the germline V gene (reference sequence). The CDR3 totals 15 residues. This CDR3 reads CSANRGGRTGNTIYF. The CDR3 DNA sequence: TGCAGTGCTAACCGAGGGGGACGGACTGGAAACACCATATATTTT.

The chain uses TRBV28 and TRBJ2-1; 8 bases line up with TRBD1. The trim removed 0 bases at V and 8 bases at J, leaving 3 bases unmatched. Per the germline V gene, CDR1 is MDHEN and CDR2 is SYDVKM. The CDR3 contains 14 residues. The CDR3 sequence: CASSLWDRVHEQFF. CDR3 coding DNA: TGTGCCAGCAGTTTATGGGACAGGGTGCATGAGCAGTTCTTC.

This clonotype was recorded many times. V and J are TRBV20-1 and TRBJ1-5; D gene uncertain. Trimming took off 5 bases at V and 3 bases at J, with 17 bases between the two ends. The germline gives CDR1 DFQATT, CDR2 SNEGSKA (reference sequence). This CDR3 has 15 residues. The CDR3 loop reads CSAPYDIGFNQPQHF. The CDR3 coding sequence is TGCAGTGCTCCCTACGACATAGGGTTCAATCAGCCCCAGCATTTT.

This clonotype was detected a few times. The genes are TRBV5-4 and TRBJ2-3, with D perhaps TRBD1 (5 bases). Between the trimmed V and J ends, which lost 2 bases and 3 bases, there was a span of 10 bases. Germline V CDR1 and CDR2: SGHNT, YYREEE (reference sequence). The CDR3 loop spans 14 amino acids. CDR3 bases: TGTGCCAGCAGCTTTTGGGGCGCGACAGATACGCAGTATTTT. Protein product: CASSFWGATDTQYF.

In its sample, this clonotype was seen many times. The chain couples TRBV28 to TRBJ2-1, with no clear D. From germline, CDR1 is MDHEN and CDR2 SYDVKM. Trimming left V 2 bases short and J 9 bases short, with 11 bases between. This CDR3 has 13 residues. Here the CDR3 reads CASSLISGREQFF. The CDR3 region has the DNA TGTGCCAGCAGTTTAATCTCGGGCCGTGAGCAGTTCTTC.

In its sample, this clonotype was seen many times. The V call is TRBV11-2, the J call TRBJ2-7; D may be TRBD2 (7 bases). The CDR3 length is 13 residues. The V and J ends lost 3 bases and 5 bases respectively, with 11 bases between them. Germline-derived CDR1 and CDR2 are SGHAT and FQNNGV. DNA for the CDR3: TGTGCCAGCAGCTTGGGGGGGCAGAACGAGCAGTACTTC. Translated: CASSLGGQNEQYF.

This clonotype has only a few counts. Written as DNA, the CDR3 is TGTGCCATTGGGGCAGCCGGAAACACCATATATTTT. This gives the protein CAIGAAGNTIYF. V gene TRBV10-3 combines with J gene TRBJ1-3; TRBD1 might be the D (5 bases). Trimming pared 9 bases from V and 4 bases from J, leaving 10 bases between. CDR3 length: 12 residues. Per the germline V gene, CDR1 is ENHRY and CDR2 is SYGVKD.

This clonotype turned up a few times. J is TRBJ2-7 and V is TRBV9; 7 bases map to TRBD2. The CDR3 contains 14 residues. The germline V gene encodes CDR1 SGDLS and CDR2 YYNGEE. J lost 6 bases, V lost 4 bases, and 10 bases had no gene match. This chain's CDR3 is CASSRGGGDGEQYF. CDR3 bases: TGTGCCAGCAGCCGCGGGGGAGGGGACGGCGAGCAGTACTTC.

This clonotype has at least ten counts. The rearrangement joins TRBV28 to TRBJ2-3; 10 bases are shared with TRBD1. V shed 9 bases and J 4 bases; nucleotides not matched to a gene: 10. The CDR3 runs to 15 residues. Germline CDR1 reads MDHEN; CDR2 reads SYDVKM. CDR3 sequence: CASSPGTGDADTQYF. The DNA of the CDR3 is TGTGCCAGTTCTCCCGGGACAGGGGACGCAGATACGCAGTATTTT. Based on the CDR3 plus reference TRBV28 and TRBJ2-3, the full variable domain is DVKVTQSSRYLVKRTGEKVFLECVQDMDHENMFWYRQDPGLGLRLIYFSYDVKMKEKGDIPEGYSVSREKKERFSLILESASTNQTSMYLCASSPGTGDADTQYFGPGTRLTVL.

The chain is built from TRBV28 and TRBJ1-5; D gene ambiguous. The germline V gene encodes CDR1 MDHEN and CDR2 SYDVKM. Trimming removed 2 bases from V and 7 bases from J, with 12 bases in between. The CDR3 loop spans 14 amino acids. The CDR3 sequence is CASSLKWEEQPQHF. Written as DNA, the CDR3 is TGTGCCAGCAGTTTAAAATGGGAGGAACAGCCCCAGCATTTT.

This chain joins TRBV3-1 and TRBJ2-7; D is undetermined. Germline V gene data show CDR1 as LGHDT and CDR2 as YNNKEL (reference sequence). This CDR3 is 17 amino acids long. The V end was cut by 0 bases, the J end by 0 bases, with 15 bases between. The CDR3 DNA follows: TGTGCCAGCAGCCAAGAAGGTTTACTGGTGAGCTCCTACGAGCAGTACTTC. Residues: CASSQEGLLVSSYEQYF.

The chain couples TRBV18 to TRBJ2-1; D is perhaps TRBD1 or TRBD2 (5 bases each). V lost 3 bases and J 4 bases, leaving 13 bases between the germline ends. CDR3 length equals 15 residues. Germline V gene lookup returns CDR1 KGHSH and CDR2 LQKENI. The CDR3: CASSPGSGTYNEQFF. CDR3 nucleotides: TGTGCCAGCTCACCGGGATCCGGGACGTACAATGAGCAGTTCTTC. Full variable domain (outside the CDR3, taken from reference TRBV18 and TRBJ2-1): NAGVMQNPRHLVRRRGQEARLRCSPMKGHSHVYWYRQLPEEGLKFMVYLQKENIIDESGMPKERFSAEFPKEGPSILRIQQVVRGDSAAYFCASSPGSGTYNEQFFGPGTRLTVL.

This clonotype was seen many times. The CDR3 reads CASSYSGEQFF. The CDR3 coding sequence is TGTGCCAGCAGTTACTCGGGTGAGCAGTTCTTC. The V call is TRBV6-5, the J call TRBJ2-1, with no clear D. V was cut by 0 bases and J by 9 bases, with 3 bases left in between. CDR1 is MNHEY and CDR2 is SVGAGI in the germline V gene. The CDR3 consists of 11 residues.

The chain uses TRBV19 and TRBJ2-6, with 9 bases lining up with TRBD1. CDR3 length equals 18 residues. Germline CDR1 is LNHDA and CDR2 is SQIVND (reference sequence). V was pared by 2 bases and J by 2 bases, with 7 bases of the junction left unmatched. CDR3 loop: CASSINDRGGTGANVLTF. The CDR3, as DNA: TGTGCCAGTAGTATAAATGACAGGGGGGGAACTGGGGCCAACGTCCTGACTTTC.

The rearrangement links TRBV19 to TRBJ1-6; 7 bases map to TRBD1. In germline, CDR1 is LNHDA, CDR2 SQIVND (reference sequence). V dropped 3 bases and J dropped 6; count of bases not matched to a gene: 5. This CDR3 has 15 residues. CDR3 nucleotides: TGTGCCAGTAGTATCGCCGGGACAGCTAATTCACCCCTCCACTTT. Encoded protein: CASSIAGTANSPLHF.

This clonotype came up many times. For the CDR3, the DNA is TGTGCCAGCAGCTTAGCGGGGACAGAGTCCTACGAGCAGTACTTC. Translated, it gives CASSLAGTESYEQYF. The J gene is TRBJ2-7, the V gene TRBV11-2; 7 bases are shared with TRBD1. Germline V lookup: CDR1 SGHAT, CDR2 FQNNGV. The trim removed 1 base at V and 1 base at J, leaving 4 bases unmatched. CDR3 length: 15 amino acids.